Included here is one T cell receptor beta chain sequence, with context. Profiling relied on immunoSEQ multiplex PCR, and the TCRdb table lists in-frame clones only, not all of them. The sample has 200,000 to 250,000 clones; about 85% are singletons. After removal of 4 bases from V and 12 bases from J, the junction contained 12 bases not matched to a gene. Per germline, CDR1 LNHNV and CDR2 YYDKDF (reference sequence). The CDR3 consists of 15 residues. The data derive from a study of blood T cell repertoires in COVID-19. V usage is TRBV15 and J usage is TRBJ2-7, with TRBD2 matching 13 bases. This receptor was taken from an elderly woman with active or convalescent COVID-19. Sequencing was performed on peripheral blood. The CDR3 bases are TGTGCCACCAGCACTCCGGGACTAGCGGGGTTGGGAGGGTACTTC. Its protein product is CATSTPGLAGLGGYF.